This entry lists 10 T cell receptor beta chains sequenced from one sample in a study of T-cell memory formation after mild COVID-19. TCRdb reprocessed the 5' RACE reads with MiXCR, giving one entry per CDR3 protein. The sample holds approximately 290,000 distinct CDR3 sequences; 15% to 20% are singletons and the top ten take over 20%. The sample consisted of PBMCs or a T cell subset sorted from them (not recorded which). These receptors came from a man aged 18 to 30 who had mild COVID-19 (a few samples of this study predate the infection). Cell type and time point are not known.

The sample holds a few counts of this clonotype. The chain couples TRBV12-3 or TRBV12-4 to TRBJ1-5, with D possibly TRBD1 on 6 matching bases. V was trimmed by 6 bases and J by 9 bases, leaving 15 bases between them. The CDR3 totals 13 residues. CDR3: CASSVGGSAPQHF. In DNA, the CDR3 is TGTGCCAGCAGCGTAGGGGGATCCGCGCCCCAGCATTTT.

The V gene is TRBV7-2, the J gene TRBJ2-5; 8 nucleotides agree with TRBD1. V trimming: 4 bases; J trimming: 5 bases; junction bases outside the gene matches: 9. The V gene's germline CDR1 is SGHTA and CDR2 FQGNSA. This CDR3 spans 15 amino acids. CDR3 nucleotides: TGTGCCAGCAGCTCGGTGGACAGGGTGGTCGAGACCCAGTACTTC. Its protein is CASSSVDRVVETQYF.

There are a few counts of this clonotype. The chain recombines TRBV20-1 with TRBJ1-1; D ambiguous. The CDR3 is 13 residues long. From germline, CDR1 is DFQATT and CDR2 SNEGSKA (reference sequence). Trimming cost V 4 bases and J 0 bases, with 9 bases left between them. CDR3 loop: CSATPGVNTEAFF. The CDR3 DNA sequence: TGCAGTGCTACCCCTGGAGTGAACACTGAAGCTTTCTTT.

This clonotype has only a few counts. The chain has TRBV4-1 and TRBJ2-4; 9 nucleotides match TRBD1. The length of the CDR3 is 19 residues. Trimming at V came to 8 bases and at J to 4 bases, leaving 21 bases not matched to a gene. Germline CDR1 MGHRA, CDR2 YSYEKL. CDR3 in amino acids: CASRQPGQGGPMGKNIQYF. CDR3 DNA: TGCGCCAGCCGTCAACCGGGACAGGGAGGACCCATGGGAAAAAACATTCAGTACTTC.

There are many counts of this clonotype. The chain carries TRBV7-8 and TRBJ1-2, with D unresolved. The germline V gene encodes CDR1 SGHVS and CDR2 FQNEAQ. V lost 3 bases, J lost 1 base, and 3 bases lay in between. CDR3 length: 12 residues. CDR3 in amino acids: CASSLDNYGYTF. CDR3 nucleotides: TGTGCCAGCAGCTTGGATAACTATGGCTACACCTTC.

This CDR3 is CASSLRQKNTEAFF. The CDR3 region has the DNA TGTGCCAGCAGCTTAAGGCAGAAGAACACTGAAGCTTTCTTT. The chain joins TRBV7-6 to TRBJ1-1; D ambiguous. Trimming shortened V by 2 bases and J by 1 base, and 8 bases separated the two germline ends. CDR1 is SGHVS, CDR2 FNYEAQ, per germline. The CDR3 runs to 14 residues.

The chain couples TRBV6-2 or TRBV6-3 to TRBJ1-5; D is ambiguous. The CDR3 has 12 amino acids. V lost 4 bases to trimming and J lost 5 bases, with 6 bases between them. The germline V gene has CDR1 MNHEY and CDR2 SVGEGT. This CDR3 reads CASSFPYQPQHF. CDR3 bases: TGTGCCAGCAGTTTCCCCTATCAGCCCCAGCATTTT.

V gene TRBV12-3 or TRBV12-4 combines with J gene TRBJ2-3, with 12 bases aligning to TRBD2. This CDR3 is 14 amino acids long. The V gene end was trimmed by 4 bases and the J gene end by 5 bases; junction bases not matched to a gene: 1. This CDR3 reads CASSSSGGGDTQYF. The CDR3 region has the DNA TGTGCCAGCAGTTCTAGCGGGGGGGGAGATACGCAGTATTTT.

CDR3 sequence (DNA): TGCAGCGTTGAAAGCGGACTAGTGAGGGAGCAGTACTTC. Amino acid sequence: CSVESGLVREQYF. V gene TRBV29-1 combines with J gene TRBJ2-7, with 7 bases identical to TRBD2. The CDR3 sequence is 13 residues long. CDR1 and CDR2 (germline): SQVTM, ANQGSEA. The V segment lost 2 bases and the J segment 7 bases; nucleotides outside the gene matches: 8.

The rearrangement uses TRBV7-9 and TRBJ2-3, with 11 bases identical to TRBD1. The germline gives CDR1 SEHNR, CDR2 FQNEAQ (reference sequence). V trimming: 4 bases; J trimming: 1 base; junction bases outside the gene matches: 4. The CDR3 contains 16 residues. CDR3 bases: TGTGCCAGCAGCTCATCGGACAGGGGGCGCACAGATACGCAGTATTTT. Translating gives CASSSSDRGRTDTQYF.